This TCR beta chain comes out of a study of blood T cell repertoires in COVID-19. On the study more broadly: The analysed material was cDNA or gDNA that came from T cells, B-cell-depleted T cells, or PBMCs.

Study processing details: Amplifying reference gene primers gave estimates of nucleated cell counts. TCRdb's copy holds only in-frame clones and misses some; the assay was immunoSEQ multiplex PCR. V, J and clone size reflect that table, while D and trimming were determined from the DNA. The sample has roughly 160,000 clones, 85% to 90% seen once. The CDR3 covers 16 residues. Trimming left V 2 bases short and J 0 bases short, with 14 bases between. Germline V lookup: CDR1 SGHAT, CDR2 FQNNGV. A Seattle source enrolled patients during active infection and followed them longitudinally. Sequenced material: peripheral blood. The receptor's source is a woman in her sixties or seventies with COVID-19, enrolled during active disease. The chain links TRBV11-2 to TRBJ2-7; D possibly corresponds to TRBD1 (5 bases). The CDR3 coding sequence is TGTGCCAGCAGCTTAAGGATCAGGGATCCCTCCTACGAGCAGTACTTC. Translating it yields CASSLRIRDPSYEQYF.